This T cell receptor (beta chain) was retrieved from a study of beta chain features in type 1 diabetes. Reverse transcription of all isolated RNA meant that expressed TCRB transcripts were sequenced. Measured with immunoSEQ multiplex PCR; TCRdb has only the in-frame clones, and not every one. The repertoire has just over 15,000 clones, 55% to 75% of them found once; the top ten carry more than 2%. This clone is medium-sized. What it binds is unknown. At one end, the junction sequence differs from germline, possibly due to a read error. CD45RO/CCR7/CD25/CD127/CD95/CD27 sorting isolated CD4+ naive, central memory, regulatory and stem cell-like memory cells. Sorted populations all exceeded 98% purity. Points from the study as a whole: Type 1 diabetes patients had moderately but significantly shorter TCRB CDR3s in all four CD4+ subsets.

This CDR3 is 11 amino acids long. In germline, CDR1 is SEHNR, CDR2 FQNEAQ (reference sequence). The sequence came from a man younger than 45 with type 1 diabetes. Sequencing input: Tregs from blood. V is TRBV7-9 and J is TRBJ2-7; D not resolved. CDR3 residues: CASSPNYKQYF. The CDR3, as DNA: TGTGCCAGCAGCCCCAACTACAAGCAGTACTTC.